The rows below give T cell receptor beta chains drawn from one sample of a study of PD-1 blockade in mismatch repair-deficient tumors. The assay was immunoSEQ multiplex PCR, and TCRdb's table has in-frame clones only and misses some. The table has more than 8,500 clones, approximately 89% seen once; the top ten hold 0.97%. The sequencing here drew on PBMCs, taken 46 to 49 weeks after starting pembrolizumab. The receptors shown here come from an adult with mismatch repair-deficient cancer. Each CDR3 is given with its conserved first and last residue. D genes are given only for firm matches. The size entry is marked missing in some rows and otherwise reads once, few, many or a size class.

cdr3_nt cdr3_aa d_call v_call clone_size j_call
TGTGCCAGCAGTGACCGGGACTACAATGAGCAGTTCTTC CASSDRDYNEQFF NA TRBV6-4 NA TRBJ2-1
TGTGCCAGCAGCTCTCGGCCGGGACAGGGTGTTGGTGGGGCCAACGTCCTGACTTTC CASSSRPGQGVGGANVLTF TRBD1 TRBV14 NA TRBJ2-6
TGCGCCAGCAGTCCCGGGACTAGCGGGAGGGGGACCCAGTACTTC CASSPGTSGRGTQYF TRBD2 TRBV5-1 NA TRBJ2-5
TGTGCCAGTAGTATAGAGGGCAGTTCCACAGATACGCAGTATTTT CASSIEGSSTDTQYF NA TRBV19 NA TRBJ2-3
TGCAGCGTTGGGGCCGTAGCGGGAGGTGCAGATACGCAGTATTTT CSVGAVAGGADTQYF TRBD2 TRBV29-1 once TRBJ2-3
TGTGCCAGCAGCATAACCGCTAGCGGGGCCCTGGAGTATTTT CASSITASGALEYF TRBD2 TRBV7-2 once TRBJ2-3
TGTGCCAGCAGTGCAAATGACAGGACTGGAAACACCATATATTTT CASSANDRTGNTIYF NA TRBV28 NA TRBJ1-3
TGTGCCAGCAGCCCCTTAAATCGGGCTAGCGGGATTGTCGAGCAGTACTTC CASSPLNRASGIVEQYF TRBD2 TRBV9 NA TRBJ2-7
TGTGCCATCAGTGCGGCTAGCGGGAGCAGGGAGACCCAGTACTTC CAISAASGSRETQYF TRBD2 TRBV10-3 NA TRBJ2-5
TGTGCCAGCAGTGCCAGGGAGCGGGTCAATCAGCCCCAGCATTTT CASSARERVNQPQHF NA TRBV2 NA TRBJ1-5
TGTGCCAGCAGTTTTCAAAGCCCGGGTACGCAGTATTTT CASSFQSPGTQYF NA TRBV28 NA TRBJ2-3
TGTGCCACCAGCGTCGGGACAGGGTATACCTACGAGCAGTACTTC CATSVGTGYTYEQYF TRBD1 TRBV15 few TRBJ2-7
TGTGCCAGCAGCGTAGAGGGGCTAGCGGGTCCGAGCTCCTACAATGAGCAGTTCTTC CASSVEGLAGPSSYNEQFF TRBD2 TRBV9 NA TRBJ2-1
TGTGCCAGCAGCTTAGCGCAGTGGGAGACCCAGTACTTC CASSLAQWETQYF NA TRBV7-6 NA TRBJ2-5
TGTGCCACCAGCAGAGATCGAGGGGGGGTGGGCTATGGCTACACCTTC CATSRDRGGVGYGYTF NA TRBV15 NA TRBJ1-2
TGTGCCAGCAGTTTCCGTATGGACGGGGGGGACTCACCCCTCCACTTT CASSFRMDGGDSPLHF NA TRBV28 once TRBJ1-6
TGTGCTAGTGGTCTCACAGGGAAGTATCAGCCCCAGCATTTT CASGLTGKYQPQHF NA TRBV12-5 few TRBJ1-5